This is a list of T cell receptor beta chains from one sample in a study of shared clonotypes between healthy human individuals. Clones were read by immunoSEQ multiplex PCR, and TCRdb kept only the in-frame ones, dropping some. The sample gives around 1,900,000 clones, just under 95% of which show up once; less than 2% is in the top ten. What was sequenced was naive CD8+ T cells from PBMCs. The receptor set was obtained from a man aged 18 to 30 in good health. Some clones in this sample may be carry-over from other donors' samples. Both conserved end residues are part of each CDR3. The D gene is left open where the match is weak. The size entry is marked missing in some rows and otherwise reads once, few, many or a size class.

d_call: -
clone_size: -
v_call: TRBV6-6
j_call: TRBJ2-7
cdr3_aa: CATTSGETYEQYF
cdr3_nt: TGTGCCACAACGTCGGGCGAAACCTACGAGCAGTACTTC

d_call: -
clone_size: once
v_call: TRBV6-1
j_call: TRBJ2-1
cdr3_aa: CASSGWQGRDEQFF
cdr3_nt: TGTGCCAGCAGTGGGTGGCAGGGCAGGGATGAGCAGTTCTTC

d_call: TRBD2
clone_size: -
v_call: TRBV18
j_call: TRBJ2-7
cdr3_aa: CASSPTGTSILYEQYF
cdr3_nt: TGTGCCAGCTCACCAACCGGGACTAGTATCCTCTACGAGCAGTACTTC

d_call: TRBD2
clone_size: -
v_call: TRBV7-9
j_call: TRBJ2-5
cdr3_aa: CASSLGLAGLQETQYF
cdr3_nt: TGTGCCAGCAGCTTGGGACTAGCGGGACTCCAAGAGACCCAGTACTTC

d_call: -
clone_size: few
v_call: TRBV27
j_call: TRBJ2-7
cdr3_aa: CASSCSEQYF
cdr3_nt: TGTGCCAGCAGTTGTTCCGAGCAGTACTTC

d_call: -
clone_size: -
v_call: TRBV7-9
j_call: TRBJ1-4
cdr3_aa: CASSFPQGPTNEKLFF
cdr3_nt: TGTGCCAGCAGCTTCCCCCAGGGACCAACTAATGAAAAACTGTTTTTT

d_call: TRBD1
clone_size: -
v_call: TRBV11-2
j_call: TRBJ2-5
cdr3_aa: CASRQDRGKGEETQYF
cdr3_nt: TGTGCCAGCAGGCAAGACAGGGGGAAAGGGGAAGAGACCCAGTACTTC

d_call: -
clone_size: -
v_call: TRBV5-1
j_call: TRBJ2-7
cdr3_aa: CASSLGPHYEQYF
cdr3_nt: TGCGCCAGCAGCTTGGGTCCACACTACGAGCAGTACTTC

d_call: TRBD1
clone_size: -
v_call: TRBV28
j_call: TRBJ1-5
cdr3_aa: CASSLGQGQGGNQPQHF
cdr3_nt: TGTGCCAGCAGTTTAGGCCAGGGACAGGGGGGCAATCAGCCCCAGCATTTT

d_call: -
clone_size: -
v_call: TRBV6-1
j_call: TRBJ2-7
cdr3_aa: CASSGTNSYEQYF
cdr3_nt: TGTGCCAGCAGTGGCACTAACTCCTACGAGCAGTACTTC

d_call: -
clone_size: -
v_call: TRBV19
j_call: TRBJ2-7
cdr3_aa: CASSIVAGMNEQYF
cdr3_nt: TGTGCCAGTAGTATAGTGGCAGGGATGAACGAGCAGTACTTC

d_call: -
clone_size: -
v_call: TRBV4-3
j_call: TRBJ1-1
cdr3_aa: CASSQGRNTEAFF
cdr3_nt: TGCGCCAGCAGCCAGGGCCGGAACACTGAAGCTTTCTTT

d_call: TRBD1
clone_size: -
v_call: TRBV4-1
j_call: TRBJ2-7
cdr3_aa: CASSHFTGAYEQYF
cdr3_nt: TGCGCCAGCAGCCATTTTACAGGGGCCTACGAGCAGTACTTC

d_call: -
clone_size: -
v_call: TRBV7-9
j_call: TRBJ2-6
cdr3_aa: CASPFSNSGANVLTF
cdr3_nt: TGTGCCAGCCCCTTTTCTAACTCTGGGGCCAACGTCCTGACTTTC

d_call: -
clone_size: -
v_call: TRBV7-8
j_call: TRBJ2-3
cdr3_aa: CASSLDRVNTDTQYF
cdr3_nt: TGTGCCAGCAGCTTAGACAGGGTAAACACAGATACGCAGTATTTT

d_call: -
clone_size: -
v_call: TRBV7-2
j_call: TRBJ1-3
cdr3_aa: CASSWRTAPSGNTIYF
cdr3_nt: TGTGCCAGCAGCTGGCGGACAGCCCCGTCTGGAAACACCATATATTTT

d_call: TRBD1
clone_size: -
v_call: TRBV5-8
j_call: TRBJ2-7
cdr3_aa: CASSSQGAEQYF
cdr3_nt: TGTGCCAGCAGCTCCCAGGGGGCGGAGCAGTACTTC

d_call: -
clone_size: once
v_call: TRBV5-1
j_call: TRBJ1-4
cdr3_aa: CASTDYRPTNEKLFF
cdr3_nt: TGCGCCAGCACCGATTACAGGCCAACTAATGAAAAACTGTTTTTT

d_call: TRBD1
clone_size: -
v_call: TRBV19
j_call: TRBJ1-2
cdr3_aa: CASRDRGWSTF
cdr3_nt: TGTGCCAGCCGGGACAGGGGATGGAGCACCTTC

d_call: -
clone_size: -
v_call: TRBV6-5
j_call: TRBJ1-1
cdr3_aa: CASSYGQSMNTEAFF
cdr3_nt: TGTGCCAGCAGTTACGGACAGTCAATGAACACTGAAGCTTTCTTT

d_call: -
clone_size: -
v_call: TRBV5-6
j_call: TRBJ2-3
cdr3_aa: CASSLGSTDTQYF
cdr3_nt: TGTGCCAGCAGCTTGGGGAGCACAGATACGCAGTATTTT

d_call: -
clone_size: -
v_call: TRBV5-1
j_call: TRBJ2-7
cdr3_aa: CASSGRGDIYEQYF
cdr3_nt: TGCGCCAGCAGCGGACGAGGGGACATCTACGAGCAGTACTTC

d_call: TRBD2
clone_size: -
v_call: TRBV13
j_call: TRBJ2-6
cdr3_aa: CASSTRTSGDSGANVLTF
cdr3_nt: TGTGCCAGCAGCACACGGACTAGCGGCGACTCTGGGGCCAACGTCCTGACTTTC

d_call: TRBD2
clone_size: -
v_call: TRBV4-2
j_call: TRBJ2-1
cdr3_aa: CASSQGGSLYNEQFF
cdr3_nt: TGTGCCAGCAGCCAAGGCGGGAGCCTATACAATGAGCAGTTCTTC

d_call: TRBD2
clone_size: -
v_call: TRBV7-2
j_call: TRBJ2-2
cdr3_aa: CASSVGLANTGELFF
cdr3_nt: TGTGCCAGCAGCGTGGGACTAGCGAACACCGGGGAGCTGTTTTTT

d_call: -
clone_size: -
v_call: TRBV7-9
j_call: TRBJ1-2
cdr3_aa: CASVASLGANGYTF
cdr3_nt: TGTGCCAGCGTGGCCTCACTGGGGGCGAATGGCTACACCTTC

d_call: TRBD2
clone_size: -
v_call: TRBV19
j_call: TRBJ2-7
cdr3_aa: CASGRSGDYEQYF
cdr3_nt: TGTGCCAGCGGACGTAGCGGGGATTACGAGCAGTACTTC

d_call: -
clone_size: -
v_call: TRBV30
j_call: TRBJ1-1
cdr3_aa: CAWTGGRTEAFF
cdr3_nt: TGTGCCTGGACGGGGGGTAGGACTGAAGCTTTCTTT

d_call: -
clone_size: -
v_call: TRBV10-3
j_call: TRBJ1-1
cdr3_aa: CATRDTEAFF
cdr3_nt: TGTGCCACCAGGGACACTGAAGCTTTCTTT

d_call: -
clone_size: -
v_call: TRBV5-1
j_call: TRBJ2-7
cdr3_aa: CASSNDTPYEQYF
cdr3_nt: TGCGCCAGCAGCAATGACACTCCCTACGAGCAGTACTTC

d_call: TRBD1
clone_size: -
v_call: TRBV5-1
j_call: TRBJ1-6
cdr3_aa: CASSLVGTVEPLHF
cdr3_nt: TGCGCCAGCAGCTTGGTCGGGACAGTCGAACCCCTCCACTTT

d_call: TRBD1
clone_size: -
v_call: TRBV18
j_call: TRBJ1-4
cdr3_aa: CASSPSTGGAYEKLFF
cdr3_nt: TGTGCCAGCTCACCTTCGACAGGGGGCGCCTATGAAAAACTGTTTTTT

d_call: -
clone_size: -
v_call: TRBV5-1
j_call: TRBJ2-1
cdr3_aa: CASTPSGLSYNEQFF
cdr3_nt: TGCGCCAGCACCCCGTCAGGGTTGTCCTACAATGAGCAGTTCTTC

d_call: -
clone_size: once
v_call: TRBV27
j_call: TRBJ2-3
cdr3_aa: CASSLGLFADTQYF
cdr3_nt: TGTGCCAGCAGTTTAGGACTATTTGCCGATACGCAGTATTTT

d_call: TRBD2
clone_size: -
v_call: TRBV9
j_call: TRBJ2-2
cdr3_aa: CASSDTSGPNTGELFF
cdr3_nt: TGTGCCAGCAGTGATACTAGCGGGCCAAACACCGGGGAGCTGTTTTTT

d_call: -
clone_size: -
v_call: TRBV9
j_call: TRBJ2-6
cdr3_aa: CASSETSGANVLTF
cdr3_nt: TGTGCCAGCAGCGAGACCTCTGGGGCCAACGTCCTGACTTTC

d_call: -
clone_size: few
v_call: TRBV19
j_call: TRBJ1-1
cdr3_aa: CASSKTWGNTEAFF
cdr3_nt: TGTGCCAGTAGTAAAACTTGGGGGAACACTGAAGCTTTCTTT

d_call: TRBD1
clone_size: -
v_call: TRBV11-2
j_call: TRBJ2-3
cdr3_aa: CASSSQGLRATDTQYF
cdr3_nt: TGTGCCAGCAGCTCACAGGGGCTAAGGGCGACAGATACGCAGTATTTT

d_call: -
clone_size: -
v_call: TRBV27
j_call: TRBJ1-2
cdr3_aa: CASSPGSLYNYGYTF
cdr3_nt: TGTGCCAGCAGCCCAGGGTCCTTATACAACTATGGCTACACCTTC

d_call: TRBD1
clone_size: -
v_call: TRBV5-4
j_call: TRBJ1-1
cdr3_aa: CASRGGDRGNTEAFF
cdr3_nt: TGTGCCAGCAGGGGCGGGGACAGGGGAAACACTGAAGCTTTCTTT

d_call: -
clone_size: -
v_call: TRBV7-9
j_call: TRBJ2-7
cdr3_aa: CASSWVESGIWTYEQYF
cdr3_nt: TGTGCCAGCAGCTGGGTGGAATCGGGAATTTGGACCTACGAGCAGTACTTC

d_call: -
clone_size: -
v_call: TRBV30
j_call: TRBJ1-2
cdr3_aa: CAWSVPGLGRGGYTF
cdr3_nt: TGTGCCTGGAGTGTTCCGGGCCTTGGGAGAGGTGGCTACACCTTC

d_call: TRBD2
clone_size: -
v_call: TRBV14
j_call: TRBJ2-7
cdr3_aa: CASRLLAGVIYEQYF
cdr3_nt: TGTGCCAGCAGGCTACTAGCGGGAGTTATCTACGAGCAGTACTTC

d_call: -
clone_size: -
v_call: TRBV19
j_call: TRBJ1-1
cdr3_aa: CASSIETELMNTEAFF
cdr3_nt: TGTGCCAGTAGTATAGAAACAGAGCTTATGAACACTGAAGCTTTCTTT

d_call: -
clone_size: -
v_call: TRBV27
j_call: TRBJ2-7
cdr3_aa: CASSLDRTYEQYF
cdr3_nt: TGTGCCAGCAGCCTCGACAGAACCTACGAGCAGTACTTC

d_call: TRBD2
clone_size: -
v_call: TRBV7-9
j_call: TRBJ2-1
cdr3_aa: CASSPRTSGRSGEQFF
cdr3_nt: TGTGCCAGCAGCCCGCGGACTAGCGGGAGGTCGGGTGAGCAGTTCTTC

d_call: -
clone_size: -
v_call: TRBV7-9
j_call: TRBJ1-3
cdr3_aa: CASSPGKFLSGNTIYF
cdr3_nt: TGTGCCAGCAGCCCCGGGAAGTTCCTCTCTGGAAACACCATATATTTT

d_call: TRBD1
clone_size: few
v_call: TRBV9
j_call: TRBJ1-1
cdr3_aa: CASSEDRDTEAFF
cdr3_nt: TGTGCCAGCAGCGAAGACAGGGACACTGAAGCTTTCTTT

d_call: -
clone_size: -
v_call: TRBV12-5
j_call: TRBJ2-5
cdr3_aa: CAQGGGASYQETQYF
cdr3_nt: TGTGCCCAGGGGGGCGGTGCTTCGTACCAAGAGACCCAGTACTTC

d_call: -
clone_size: -
v_call: TRBV15
j_call: TRBJ1-2
cdr3_aa: CATSLGVILGGYTF
cdr3_nt: TGTGCCACCAGCCTTGGGGTTATACTCGGTGGCTACACCTTC

d_call: -
clone_size: -
v_call: TRBV2
j_call: TRBJ2-3
cdr3_aa: CASSPGPRDTQYF
cdr3_nt: TGTGCCAGCAGCCCGGGCCCCCGAGATACGCAGTATTTT